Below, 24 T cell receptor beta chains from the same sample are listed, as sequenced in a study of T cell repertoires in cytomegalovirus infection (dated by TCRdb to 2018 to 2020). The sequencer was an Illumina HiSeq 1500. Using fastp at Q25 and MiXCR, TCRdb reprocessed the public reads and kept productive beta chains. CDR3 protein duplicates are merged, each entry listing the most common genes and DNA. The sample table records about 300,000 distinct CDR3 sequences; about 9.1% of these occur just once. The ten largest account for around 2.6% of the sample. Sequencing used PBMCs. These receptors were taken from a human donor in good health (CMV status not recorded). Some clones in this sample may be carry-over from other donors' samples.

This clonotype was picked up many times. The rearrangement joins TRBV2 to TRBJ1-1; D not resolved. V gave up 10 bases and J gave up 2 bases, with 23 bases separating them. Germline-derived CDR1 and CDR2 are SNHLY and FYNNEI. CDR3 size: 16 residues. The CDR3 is CATPGGVRPTNTEAFF. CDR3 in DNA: TGTGCCACGCCTGGAGGAGTTAGGCCGACCAACACTGAAGCTTTCTTT. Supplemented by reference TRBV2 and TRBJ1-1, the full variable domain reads EPEVTQTPSHQVTQMGQEVILRCVPISNHLYFYWYRQILGQKVEFLVSFYNNEISEKSEIFDDQFSVERPDGSNFTLKIRSTKLEDSAMYFCATPGGVRPTNTEAFFGQGTRLTVV.

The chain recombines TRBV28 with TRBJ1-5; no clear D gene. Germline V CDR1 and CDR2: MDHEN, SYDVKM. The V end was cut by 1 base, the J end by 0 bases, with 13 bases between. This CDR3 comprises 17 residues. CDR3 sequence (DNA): TGTGCCAGCAGTTTATTTTCCGGAGGTAGTAGCAATCAGCCCCAGCATTTT. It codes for CASSLFSGGSSNQPQHF. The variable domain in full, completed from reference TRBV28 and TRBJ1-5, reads DVKVTQSSRYLVKRTGEKVFLECVQDMDHENMFWYRQDPGLGLRLIYFSYDVKMKEKGDIPEGYSVSREKKERFSLILESASTNQTSMYLCASSLFSGGSSNQPQHFGDGTRLSIL.

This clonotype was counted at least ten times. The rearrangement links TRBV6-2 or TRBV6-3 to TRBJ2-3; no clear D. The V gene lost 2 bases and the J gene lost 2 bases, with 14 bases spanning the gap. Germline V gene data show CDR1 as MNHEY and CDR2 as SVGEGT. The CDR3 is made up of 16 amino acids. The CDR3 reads CASSYPMGIITDTQYF. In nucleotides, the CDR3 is TGTGCCAGCAGTTACCCAATGGGTATAATCACAGATACGCAGTATTTT.

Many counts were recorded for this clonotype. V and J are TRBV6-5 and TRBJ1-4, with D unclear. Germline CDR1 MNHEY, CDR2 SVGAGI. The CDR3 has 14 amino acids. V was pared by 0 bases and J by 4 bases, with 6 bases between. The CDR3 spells CASSYSYRNEKLFF. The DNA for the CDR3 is TGTGCCAGCAGTTACTCTTACCGTAATGAAAAACTGTTTTTT.

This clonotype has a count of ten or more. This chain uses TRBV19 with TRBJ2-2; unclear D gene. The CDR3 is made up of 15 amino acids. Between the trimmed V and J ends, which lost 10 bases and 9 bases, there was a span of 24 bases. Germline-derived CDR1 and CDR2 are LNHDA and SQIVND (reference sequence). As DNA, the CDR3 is TGTGCCACCTCGATCCTTAGGCAGCTCCACCGGGAGCTGTTTTTT. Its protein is CATSILRQLHRELFF.

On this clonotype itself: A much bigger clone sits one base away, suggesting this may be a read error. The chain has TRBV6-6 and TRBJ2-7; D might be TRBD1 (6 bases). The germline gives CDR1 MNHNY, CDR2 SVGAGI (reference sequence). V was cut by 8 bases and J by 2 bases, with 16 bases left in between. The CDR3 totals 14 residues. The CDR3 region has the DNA TGTGCCAGCTGTGGGGACATCTACACCTACGAGCAGTACGTC. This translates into CASCGDIYTYEQYV.

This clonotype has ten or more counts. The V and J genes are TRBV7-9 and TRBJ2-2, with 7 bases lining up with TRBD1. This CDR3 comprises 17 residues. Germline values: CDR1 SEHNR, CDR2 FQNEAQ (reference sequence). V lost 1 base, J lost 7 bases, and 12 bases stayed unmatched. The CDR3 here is CASSLVPTGDKVGELFF. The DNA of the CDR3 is TGTGCCAGCAGCTTAGTTCCAACAGGGGACAAGGTCGGGGAGCTGTTTTTT.

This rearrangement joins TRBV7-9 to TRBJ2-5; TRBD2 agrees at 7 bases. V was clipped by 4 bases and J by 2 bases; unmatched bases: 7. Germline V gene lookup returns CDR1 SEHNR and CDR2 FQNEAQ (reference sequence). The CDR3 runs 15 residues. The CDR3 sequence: CASSSGDGGQETQYF. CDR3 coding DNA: TGTGCCAGCAGCTCTGGGGACGGGGGGCAAGAGACCCAGTACTTC.

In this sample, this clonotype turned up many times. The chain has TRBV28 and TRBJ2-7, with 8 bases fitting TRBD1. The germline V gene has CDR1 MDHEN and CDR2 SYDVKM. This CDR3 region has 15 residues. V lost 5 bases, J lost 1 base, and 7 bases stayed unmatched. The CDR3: CASSPGTGASYEQYV. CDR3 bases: TGTGCCAGCAGTCCTGGGACAGGCGCATCCTACGAGCAGTACGTC.

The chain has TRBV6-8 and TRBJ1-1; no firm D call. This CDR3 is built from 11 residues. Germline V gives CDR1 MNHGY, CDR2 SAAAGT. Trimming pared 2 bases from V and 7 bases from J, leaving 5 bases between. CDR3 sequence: CASSYPDEAFF. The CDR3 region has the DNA TGTGCCAGCAGTTACCCCGATGAAGCTTTCTTT.

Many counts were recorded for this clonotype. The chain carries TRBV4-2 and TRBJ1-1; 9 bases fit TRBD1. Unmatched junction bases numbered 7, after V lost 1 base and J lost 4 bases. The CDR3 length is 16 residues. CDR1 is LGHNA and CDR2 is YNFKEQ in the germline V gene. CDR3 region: CASSQAPDRGVTEAFF. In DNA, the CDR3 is TGTGCCAGCAGCCAAGCTCCTGACAGGGGGGTCACTGAAGCTTTCTTT.

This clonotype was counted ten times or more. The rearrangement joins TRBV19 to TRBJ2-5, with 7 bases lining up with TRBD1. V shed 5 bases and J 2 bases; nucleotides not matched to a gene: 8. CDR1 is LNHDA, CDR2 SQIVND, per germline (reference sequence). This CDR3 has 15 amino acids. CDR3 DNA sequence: TGTGCCAGTAGTCCGACCCGGACAGGACAAGAGACCCAGTACTTC. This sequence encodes CASSPTRTGQETQYF.

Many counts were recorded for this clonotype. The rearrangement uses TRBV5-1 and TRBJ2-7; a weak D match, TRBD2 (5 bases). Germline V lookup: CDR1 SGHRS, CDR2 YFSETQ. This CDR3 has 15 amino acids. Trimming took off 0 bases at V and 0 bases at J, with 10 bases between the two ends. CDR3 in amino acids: CASSLVAGFSYEQYF. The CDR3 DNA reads TGCGCCAGCAGCTTGGTCGCGGGTTTCTCCTACGAGCAGTACTTC.

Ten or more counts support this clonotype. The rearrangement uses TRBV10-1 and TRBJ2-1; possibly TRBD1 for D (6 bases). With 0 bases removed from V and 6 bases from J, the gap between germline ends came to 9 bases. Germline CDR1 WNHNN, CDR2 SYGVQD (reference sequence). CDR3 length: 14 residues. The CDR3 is CASSESARGNEQFF. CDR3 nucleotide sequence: TGCGCCAGCAGTGAGTCGGCCAGGGGCAATGAGCAGTTCTTC.

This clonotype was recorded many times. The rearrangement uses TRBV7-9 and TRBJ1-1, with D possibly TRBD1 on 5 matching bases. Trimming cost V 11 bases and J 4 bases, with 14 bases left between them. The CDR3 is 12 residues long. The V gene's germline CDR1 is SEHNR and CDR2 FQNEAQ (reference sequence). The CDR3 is CAGGRVSTEAFF. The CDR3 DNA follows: TGTGCCGGGGGGAGAGTCTCCACTGAAGCTTTCTTT.

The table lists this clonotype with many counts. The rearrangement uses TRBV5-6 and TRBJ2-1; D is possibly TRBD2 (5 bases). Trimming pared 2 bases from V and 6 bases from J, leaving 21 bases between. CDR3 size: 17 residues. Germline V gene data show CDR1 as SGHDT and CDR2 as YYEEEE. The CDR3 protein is CASSLRGFAGSRNEQFF. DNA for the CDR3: TGTGCCAGCAGCTTAAGAGGTTTCGCGGGCTCACGCAATGAGCAGTTCTTC.

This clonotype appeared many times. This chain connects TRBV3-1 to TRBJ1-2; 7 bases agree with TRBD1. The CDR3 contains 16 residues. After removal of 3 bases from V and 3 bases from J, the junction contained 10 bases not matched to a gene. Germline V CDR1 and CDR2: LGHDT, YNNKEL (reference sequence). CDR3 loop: CASSHGGGDSYYGYTF. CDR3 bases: TGTGCCAGCAGCCACGGAGGGGGGGACAGCTACTATGGCTACACCTTC.

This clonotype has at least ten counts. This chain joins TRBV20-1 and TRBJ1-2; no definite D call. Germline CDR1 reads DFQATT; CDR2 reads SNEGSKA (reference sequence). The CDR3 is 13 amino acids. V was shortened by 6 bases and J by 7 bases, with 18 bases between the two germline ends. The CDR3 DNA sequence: TGCAGTGCCCAACCGGGATTCTCGGGTGGCTACACCTTC. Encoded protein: CSAQPGFSGGYTF.

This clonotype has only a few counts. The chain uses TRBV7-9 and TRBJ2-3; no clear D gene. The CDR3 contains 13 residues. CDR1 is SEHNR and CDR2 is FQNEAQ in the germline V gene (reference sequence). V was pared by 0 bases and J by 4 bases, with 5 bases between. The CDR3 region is CASSLAAPDTQYF. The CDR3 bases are TGTGCCAGCAGCTTAGCGGCCCCAGATACGCAGTATTTT. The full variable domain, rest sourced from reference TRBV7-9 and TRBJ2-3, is DTGVSQNPRHKITKRGQNVTFRCDPISEHNRLYWYRQTLGQGPEFLTYFQNEAQLEKSRLLSDRFSAERPKGSFSTLEIQRTEQGDSAMYLCASSLAAPDTQYFGPGTRLTVL.

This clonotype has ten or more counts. Here the CDR3 reads CASSLRTESVELFF. In DNA, the CDR3 is TGTGCCAGCAGCCTAAGGACAGAGTCGGTGGAGCTGTTTTTT. The V and J genes are TRBV7-8 and TRBJ2-2; possible D gene TRBD1, 6 bases. Looked up from germline, CDR1 is SGHVS and CDR2 is FQNEAQ. The CDR3 loop spans 14 amino acids. The V and J ends lost 5 bases and 10 bases respectively, with 17 bases between them.

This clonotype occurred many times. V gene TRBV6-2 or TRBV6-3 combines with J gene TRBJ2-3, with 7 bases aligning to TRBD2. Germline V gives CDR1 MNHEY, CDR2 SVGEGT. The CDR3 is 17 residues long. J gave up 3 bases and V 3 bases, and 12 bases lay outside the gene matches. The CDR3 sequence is CASSYLIGGTRTDTQYF. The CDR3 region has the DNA TGTGCCAGCAGTTATCTGATCGGGGGGACCCGTACAGATACGCAGTATTTT.

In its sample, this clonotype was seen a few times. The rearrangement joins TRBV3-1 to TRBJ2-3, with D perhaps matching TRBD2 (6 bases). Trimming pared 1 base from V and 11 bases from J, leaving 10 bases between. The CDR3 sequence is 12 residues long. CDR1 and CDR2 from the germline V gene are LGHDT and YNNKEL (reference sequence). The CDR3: CASSQVGGKQYF. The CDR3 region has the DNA TGTGCCAGCAGCCAAGTCGGGGGAAAGCAGTATTTT.

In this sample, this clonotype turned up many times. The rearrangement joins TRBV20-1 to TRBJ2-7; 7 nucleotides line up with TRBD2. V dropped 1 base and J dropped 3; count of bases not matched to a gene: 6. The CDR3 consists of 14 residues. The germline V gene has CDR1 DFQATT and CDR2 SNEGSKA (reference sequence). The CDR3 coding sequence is TGCAGTGCTAGAGGCGGGGGAGGGAACTACGAGCAGTACTTC. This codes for CSARGGGGNYEQYF.

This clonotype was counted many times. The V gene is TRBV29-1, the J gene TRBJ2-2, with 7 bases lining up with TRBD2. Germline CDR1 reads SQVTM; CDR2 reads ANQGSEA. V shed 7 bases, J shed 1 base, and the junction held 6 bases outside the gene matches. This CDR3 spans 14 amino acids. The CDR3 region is CSAWSGGNTGELFF. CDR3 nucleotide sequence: TGCAGCGCCTGGTCGGGGGGGAACACCGGGGAGCTGTTTTTT.